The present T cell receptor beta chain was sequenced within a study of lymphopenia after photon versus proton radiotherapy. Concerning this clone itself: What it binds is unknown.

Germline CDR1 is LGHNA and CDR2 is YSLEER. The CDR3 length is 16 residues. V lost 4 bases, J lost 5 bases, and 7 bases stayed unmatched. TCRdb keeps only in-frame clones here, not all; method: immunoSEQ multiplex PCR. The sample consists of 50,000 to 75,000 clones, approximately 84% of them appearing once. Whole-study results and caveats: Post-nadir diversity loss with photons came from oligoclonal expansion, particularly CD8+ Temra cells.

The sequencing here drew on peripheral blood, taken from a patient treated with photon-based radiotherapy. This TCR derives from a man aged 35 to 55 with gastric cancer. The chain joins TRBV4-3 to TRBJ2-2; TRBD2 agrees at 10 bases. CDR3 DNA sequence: TGCGCCAGCAGCCTAAACCTAGCGGGGGATACCGGGGAGCTGTTTTTT. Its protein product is CASSLNLAGDTGELFF.